These 25 T cell receptor beta chains were sequenced from one sample in a study of T cell responses to AZD1222 COVID-19 vaccine. Measured with immunoSEQ multiplex PCR; TCRdb has only the in-frame clones, and not every one. The table records tens of thousands of clones, roughly 88% of them present only once. Sequences were derived from peripheral blood, sampled on day 0 of AZD1222 vaccination. These receptors came from an adult in good health.

The chain joins TRBV11-2 to TRBJ1-4; D is perhaps TRBD1 (6 bases). The CDR3 contains 13 residues. V was trimmed by 8 bases and J by 8 bases, leaving 15 bases between them. Germline V gene sequence: CDR1 SGHAT, CDR2 FQNNGV. The DNA for the CDR3 is TGTGCCAGCGGGGCAGGGGAGGGCGAAAAACTGTTTTTT. It specifies CASGAGEGEKLFF.

The chain couples TRBV7-9 to TRBJ1-4; possible D gene TRBD1, 5 bases. Between the trimmed V and J ends, which lost 3 bases and 5 bases, there was a span of 10 bases. Germline lookup yields CDR1 SEHNR and CDR2 FQNEAQ (reference sequence). This CDR3 has 14 amino acids. CDR3 sequence (DNA): TGTGCCAGCAGCTTGGGGGAGGGGAATGAAAAACTGTTTTTT. It is translated as CASSLGEGNEKLFF.

This sequence joins TRBV30 and TRBJ1-3; TRBD1 might be the D (5 bases). This CDR3 contains 18 residues. Deletions cut 2 bases from V and 0 bases from J, with 20 bases between. CDR1 and CDR2 (germline): GTSNPN, SVGIG (reference sequence). CDR3 nucleotides: TGTGCCTGGAGTTTCCTGGGCCAGGGACCCCTCTCTGGAAACACCATATATTTT. It is translated as CAWSFLGQGPLSGNTIYF.

V usage is TRBV9 and J usage is TRBJ2-1, with a weak D call TRBD2 (5 bases). CDR1 is SGDLS, CDR2 YYNGEE, per germline. V was shortened by 4 bases and J by 0 bases, with 11 bases between the two germline ends. This CDR3 has 15 amino acids. In DNA form, the CDR3 reads TGTGCCAGCAGCCCAGCGGTGCACTCCTACAATGAGCAGTTCTTC. As protein: CASSPAVHSYNEQFF. Full variable domain (outside the CDR3, taken from reference TRBV9 and TRBJ2-1): DSGVTQTPKHLITATGQRVTLRCSPRSGDLSVYWYQQSLDQGLQFLIQYYNGEERAKGNILERFSAQQFPDLHSELNLSSLELGDSALYFCASSPAVHSYNEQFFGPGTRLTVL.

The V call is TRBV11-2, the J call TRBJ1-3; D unclear. CDR1 SGHAT and CDR2 FQNNGV come from the germline V gene. This CDR3 has 15 amino acids. The germline V and J ends were trimmed by 7 bases and 0 bases, with 13 bases remaining between them. The CDR3 DNA sequence: TGTGCCAGCACGATAACTATAAGCTCTGGAAACACCATATATTTT. As protein: CASTITISSGNTIYF.

The chain joins TRBV11-3 to TRBJ2-6; D call uncertain. Per the germline V gene, CDR1 is SGHNT and CDR2 is YENEEA. V lost 5 bases to trimming and J lost 1 base, with 9 bases between them. This CDR3 comprises 15 residues. CDR3 in amino acids: CASSLPGSGANVLTF. CDR3 coding DNA: TGTGCCAGCAGCCTCCCCGGGTCTGGGGCCAACGTCCTGACTTTC.

The CDR3 bases are TGCAGTTTTCTAGCGGACCAAAACCTGTACTTC. It translates to CSFLADQNLYF. This chain uses TRBV20-1 with TRBJ2-7; 7 nucleotides match TRBD2. The CDR3 runs to 11 residues. The germline V gene has CDR1 DFQATT and CDR2 SNEGSKA (reference sequence). Losses at the gene ends were 8 bases for V and 12 bases for J; bases not matched to a gene: 13.

The rearrangement uses TRBV9 and TRBJ1-3; weak D call: TRBD1 (6 bases). The germline V gene has CDR1 SGDLS and CDR2 YYNGEE. V dropped 2 bases and J dropped 0 bases, with 9 bases sitting between them. The CDR3 contains 15 residues. Written as DNA, the CDR3 is TGTGCCAGCAGCGTGGACAGAGACTCTGGAAACACCATATATTTT. This translates into CASSVDRDSGNTIYF.

The CDR3 sequence is CASSSPTSGSLTQYF. CDR3 nucleotide sequence: TGTGCCAGCAGCTCCCCGACTAGCGGGTCATTGACCCAGTACTTC. The chain combines TRBV11-3 with TRBJ2-5, with TRBD2 identical over 10 bases. Germline CDR1 is SGHNT and CDR2 is YENEEA. CDR3 length: 15 residues. The V segment lost 4 bases and the J segment 7 bases; nucleotides outside the gene matches: 9.

The V and J genes are TRBV7-2 and TRBJ2-7; possible D gene TRBD1, 5 bases. CDR3 length: 15 amino acids. CDR1 is SGHTA and CDR2 is FQGNSA in the germline V gene. V was pared by 2 bases and J by 3 bases, with 14 bases between. The CDR3 is CASSLQGLGNYEQYF. The CDR3 nucleotides are TGTGCCAGCAGCTTACAGGGTCTGGGTAACTACGAGCAGTACTTC.

This chain joins TRBV19 and TRBJ1-5; perhaps TRBD1 as D (6 bases). V lost 5 bases to trimming and J lost 4 bases, with 18 bases between them. Germline values: CDR1 LNHDA, CDR2 SQIVND (reference sequence). This CDR3 region has 16 residues. The chain's CDR3 is CASSPAGRGKNQPQHF. The DNA for the CDR3 is TGTGCCAGTAGTCCTGCGGGGAGGGGGAAAAATCAGCCCCAGCATTTT. Full variable domain (outside the CDR3, taken from reference TRBV19 and TRBJ1-5): DGGITQSPKYLFRKEGQNVTLSCEQNLNHDAMYWYRQDPGQGLRLIYYSQIVNDFQKGDIAEGYSVSREKKESFPLTVTSAQKNPTAFYLCASSPAGRGKNQPQHFGDGTRLSIL.

This chain links TRBV19 with TRBJ1-5; D unclear. Trimming left V 3 bases short and J 4 bases short, with 13 bases between. Germline V gene sequence: CDR1 LNHDA, CDR2 SQIVND (reference sequence). This CDR3 spans 15 amino acids. The CDR3 nucleotides read TGTGCCAGTAGTATGGTCCGGACGGGGAATCAGCCCCAGCATTTT. The encoded protein is CASSMVRTGNQPQHF. The entire variable domain, with the rest obtained from reference TRBV19 and TRBJ1-5, is as follows: DGGITQSPKYLFRKEGQNVTLSCEQNLNHDAMYWYRQDPGQGLRLIYYSQIVNDFQKGDIAEGYSVSREKKESFPLTVTSAQKNPTAFYLCASSMVRTGNQPQHFGDGTRLSIL.

The chain uses TRBV12-3 or TRBV12-4 and TRBJ1-2; perhaps TRBD1 as D (6 bases). The CDR3 totals 12 residues. V dropped 7 bases and J dropped 8 bases, with 14 bases sitting between them. This CDR3 is CASTVTGRGYTF. The CDR3 DNA reads TGTGCCAGCACCGTAACAGGGCGCGGCTACACCTTC.

This sequence joins TRBV18 and TRBJ1-1, with a tentative D call TRBD1 (5 bases). The CDR3 runs to 14 residues. CDR1 KGHSH and CDR2 LQKENI come from the germline V gene. With 0 bases removed from V and 3 bases from J, the gap between germline ends came to 8 bases. The CDR3 protein is CASSPPGLYTEAFF. As DNA, the CDR3 is TGTGCCAGCTCACCACCGGGACTTTACACTGAAGCTTTCTTT.

This clone appeared a single time. This chain joins TRBV2 and TRBJ1-4; 9 bases map to TRBD1. Trimming at V came to 4 bases and at J to 0 bases, leaving 6 bases not matched to a gene. Germline CDR1 and CDR2: SNHLY and FYNNEI. This CDR3 is built from 17 residues. This CDR3 is CASSAGTGSATNEKLFF. In DNA, the CDR3 is TGTGCCAGCAGTGCCGGGACAGGGTCTGCAACTAATGAAAAACTGTTTTTT.

The chain couples TRBV7-9 to TRBJ1-2; D remains unclear. V dropped 0 bases and J dropped 4 bases, with 3 bases sitting between them. The CDR3 contains 12 residues. Germline V gene sequence: CDR1 SEHNR, CDR2 FQNEAQ (reference sequence). CDR3 DNA: TGTGCCAGCAGCTTAGCCGGCTATGGCTACACCTTC. Its protein product is CASSLAGYGYTF.

This rearrangement joins TRBV28 to TRBJ2-7; possibly TRBD1 for D (6 bases). The germline gives CDR1 MDHEN, CDR2 SYDVKM. The CDR3 runs to 14 residues. Trimming pared 6 bases from V and 4 bases from J, leaving 16 bases between. The CDR3, as DNA: TGTGCCAGCAGCAACAGGGTTGCTGGATACGAGCAGTACTTC. It codes for CASSNRVAGYEQYF.

CDR3 sequence reads: CSARGVANEQFF. The CDR3 DNA reads as TGCAGCGCCCGGGGGGTTGCCAATGAGCAGTTCTTC. This chain uses TRBV29-1 with TRBJ2-1; TRBD2 matches at 7 bases. CDR1 is SQVTM and CDR2 is ANQGSEA in the germline V gene. This CDR3 region has 12 residues. V gave up 7 bases and J gave up 6 bases; unmatched junction bases: 6.

The gene calls are TRBV30 and TRBJ2-7; TRBD2 matches at 7 bases. Germline loops: CDR1 GTSNPN, CDR2 SVGIG (reference sequence). V dropped 4 bases and J dropped 4; count of bases not matched to a gene: 10. The CDR3 is 14 amino acids. The CDR3 DNA sequence: TGTGCCTGGACCAGGACTAGTTATGGATACGAGCAGTACTTC. Its protein is CAWTRTSYGYEQYF.

The chain couples TRBV19 to TRBJ1-3; no reliable D call. This CDR3 is 14 amino acids long. Germline V gives CDR1 LNHDA, CDR2 SQIVND (reference sequence). Trimming took off 4 bases at V and 0 bases at J, with 7 bases between the two ends. CDR3 sequence (DNA): TGTGCCAGTAGTACGGGCTACTCTGGAAACACCATATATTTT. Translating it yields CASSTGYSGNTIYF.

The V gene is TRBV7-9, the J gene TRBJ2-7; 7 bases align to TRBD1. The CDR3 contains 15 residues. Germline CDR1 and CDR2: SEHNR and FQNEAQ (reference sequence). The V gene end was trimmed by 4 bases and the J gene end by 5 bases; junction bases not matched to a gene: 11. CDR3 amino acids: CASSSYTGASDEQYF. As DNA, the CDR3 is TGTGCCAGCAGCTCCTATACAGGGGCCAGCGACGAGCAGTACTTC.

This chain links TRBV19 with TRBJ2-1; 16 bases match TRBD2. This CDR3 has 19 residues. Germline lookup yields CDR1 LNHDA and CDR2 SQIVND (reference sequence). J was trimmed by 2 bases and V by 1 base; bases with no gene match: 5. The CDR3 region has the DNA TGTGCCAGTAGTATAGGGGGACTAGCGGGAGGGTTCCCCTACAATGAGCAGTTCTTC. As protein: CASSIGGLAGGFPYNEQFF.

The V call is TRBV21-1, the J call TRBJ1-5; the D call in the table, TRBD1, was not verified against the DNA. TRBV21-1 is noted as a pseudogene. The CDR3 length is 16 residues. CDR3 coding DNA: TGTGCCAGCAGCCCCACTGGAACAGGGTTAAATCAGCCCCAGCATTTT. Translating gives CASSPTGTGLNQPQHF.

The chain has TRBV7-9 and TRBJ2-3, with D unresolved. V was cut by 1 base and J by 0 bases, with 5 bases left in between. CDR3 length: 14 residues. The germline gives CDR1 SEHNR, CDR2 FQNEAQ (reference sequence). CDR3: CASSLVSSTDTQYF. CDR3 bases: TGTGCCAGCAGCTTAGTCTCTAGCACAGATACGCAGTATTTT.

The V call is TRBV5-6, the J call TRBJ2-1; the match to TRBD2 covers 8 bases. CDR3 length: 15 residues. V lost 0 bases, J lost 1 base, and 0 bases stayed unmatched. Per germline, CDR1 SGHDT and CDR2 YYEEEE. CDR3 DNA: TGTGCCAGCAGCTTGGTAGCGGGATCCTACAATGAGCAGTTCTTC. Translated: CASSLVAGSYNEQFF.